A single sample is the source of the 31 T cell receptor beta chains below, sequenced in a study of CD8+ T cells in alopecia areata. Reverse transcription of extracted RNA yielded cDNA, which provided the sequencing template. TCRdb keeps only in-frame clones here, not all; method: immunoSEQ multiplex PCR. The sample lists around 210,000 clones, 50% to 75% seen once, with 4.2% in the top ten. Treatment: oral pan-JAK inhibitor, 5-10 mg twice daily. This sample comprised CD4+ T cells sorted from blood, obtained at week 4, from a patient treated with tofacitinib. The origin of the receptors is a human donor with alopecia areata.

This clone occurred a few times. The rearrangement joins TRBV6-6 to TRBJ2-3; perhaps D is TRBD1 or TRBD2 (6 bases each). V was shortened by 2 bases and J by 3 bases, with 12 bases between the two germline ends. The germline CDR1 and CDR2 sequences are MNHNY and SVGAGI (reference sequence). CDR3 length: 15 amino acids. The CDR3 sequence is CASSYLPGATDTQYF. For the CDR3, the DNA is TGTGCCAGCAGTTACCTCCCGGGGGCAACAGATACGCAGTATTTT.

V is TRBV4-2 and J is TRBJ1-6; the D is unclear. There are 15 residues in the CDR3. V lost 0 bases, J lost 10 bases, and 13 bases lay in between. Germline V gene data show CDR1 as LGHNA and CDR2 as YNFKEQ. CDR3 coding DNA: TGTGCCAGCAGCCAAGATCGGGGTTCAAAATCACCCCTCCACTTT. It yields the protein CASSQDRGSKSPLHF.

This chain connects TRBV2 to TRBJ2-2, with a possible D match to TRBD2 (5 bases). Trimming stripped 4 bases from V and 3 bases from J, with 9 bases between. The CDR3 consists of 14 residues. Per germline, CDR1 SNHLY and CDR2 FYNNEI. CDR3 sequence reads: CASSVRGYTGELFF. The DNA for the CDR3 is TGTGCCAGCAGTGTTCGGGGTTACACCGGGGAGCTGTTTTTT.

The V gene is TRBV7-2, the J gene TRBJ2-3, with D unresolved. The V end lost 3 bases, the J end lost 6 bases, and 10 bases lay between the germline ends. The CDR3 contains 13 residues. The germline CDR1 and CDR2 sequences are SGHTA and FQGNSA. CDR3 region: CASSFNRFDTQYF. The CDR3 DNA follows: TGTGCCAGCAGCTTCAACCGTTTTGATACGCAGTATTTT. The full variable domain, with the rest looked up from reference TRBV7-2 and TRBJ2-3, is GAGVSQSPSNKVTEKGKDVELRCDPISGHTALYWYRQSLGQGLEFLIYFQGNSAPDKSGLPSDRFSAERTGGSVSTLTIQRTQQEDSAVYLCASSFNRFDTQYFGPGTRLTVL.

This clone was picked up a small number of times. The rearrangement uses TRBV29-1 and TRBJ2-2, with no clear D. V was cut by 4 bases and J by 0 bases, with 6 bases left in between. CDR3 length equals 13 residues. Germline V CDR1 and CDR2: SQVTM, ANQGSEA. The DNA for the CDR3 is TGCAGCGTTGTCGAGTCGAACACCGGGGAGCTGTTTTTT. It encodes CSVVESNTGELFF.

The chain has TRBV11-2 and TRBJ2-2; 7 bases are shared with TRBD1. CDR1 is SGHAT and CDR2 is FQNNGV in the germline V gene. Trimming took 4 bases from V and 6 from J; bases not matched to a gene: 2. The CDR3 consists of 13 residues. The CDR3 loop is CASSSTGSGELFF. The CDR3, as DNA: TGTGCCAGCAGCTCGACAGGGTCCGGGGAGCTGTTTTTT.

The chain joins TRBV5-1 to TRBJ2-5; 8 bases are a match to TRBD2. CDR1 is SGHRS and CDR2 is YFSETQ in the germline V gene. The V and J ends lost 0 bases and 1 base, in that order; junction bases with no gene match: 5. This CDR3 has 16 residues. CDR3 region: CASSLGKRGTQETQYF. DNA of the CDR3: TGCGCCAGCAGCTTGGGGAAGCGGGGGACCCAAGAGACCCAGTACTTC.

The CDR3 DNA reads TGTGCCAGCAACGAGGCTCTAGCGGGGGCCGGGGAGACCCAGTACTTC. Residues: CASNEALAGAGETQYF. The V call is TRBV9, the J call TRBJ2-5, with TRBD2 matching 10 bases. V trimming: 6 bases; J trimming: 5 bases; junction bases outside the gene matches: 13. Germline lookup yields CDR1 SGDLS and CDR2 YYNGEE. This CDR3 region has 16 residues.

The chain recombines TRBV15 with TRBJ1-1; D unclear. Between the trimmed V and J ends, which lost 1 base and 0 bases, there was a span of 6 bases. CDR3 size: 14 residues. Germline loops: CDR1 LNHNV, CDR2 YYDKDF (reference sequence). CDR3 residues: CATSRGTLNTEAFF. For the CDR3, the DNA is TGTGCCACCAGCAGAGGCACCTTGAACACTGAAGCTTTCTTT.

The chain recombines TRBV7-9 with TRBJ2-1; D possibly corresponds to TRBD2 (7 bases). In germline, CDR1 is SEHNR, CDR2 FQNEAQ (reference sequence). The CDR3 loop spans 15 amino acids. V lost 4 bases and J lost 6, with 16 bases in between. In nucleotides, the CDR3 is TGTGCCAGCAGCTACCCCCCGGGGGGCCCCAATGAGCAGTTCTTC. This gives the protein CASSYPPGGPNEQFF. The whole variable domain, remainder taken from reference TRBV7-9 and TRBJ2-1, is DTGVSQNPRHKITKRGQNVTFRCDPISEHNRLYWYRQTLGQGPEFLTYFQNEAQLEKSRLLSDRFSAERPKGSFSTLEIQRTEQGDSAMYLCASSYPPGGPNEQFFGPGTRLTVL.

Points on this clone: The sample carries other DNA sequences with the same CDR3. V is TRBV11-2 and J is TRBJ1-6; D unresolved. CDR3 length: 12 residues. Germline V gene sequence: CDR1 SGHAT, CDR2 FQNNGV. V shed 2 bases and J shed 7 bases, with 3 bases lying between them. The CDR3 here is CASSLTNSPLHF. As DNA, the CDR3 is TGTGCCAGCAGCTTAACGAATTCACCCCTCCACTTT. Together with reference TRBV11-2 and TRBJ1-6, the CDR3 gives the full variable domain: EAGVAQSPRYKIIEKRQSVAFWCNPISGHATLYWYQQILGQGPKLLIQFQNNGVVDDSQLPKDRFSAERLKGVDSTLKIQPAKLEDSAVYLCASSLTNSPLHFGNGTRLTVT.

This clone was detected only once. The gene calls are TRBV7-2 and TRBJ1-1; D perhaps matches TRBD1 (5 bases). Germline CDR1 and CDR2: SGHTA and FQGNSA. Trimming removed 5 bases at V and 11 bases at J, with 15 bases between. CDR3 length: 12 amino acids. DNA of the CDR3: TGTGCCAGCAGCCAATCAGGGTCAATGGCTTTCTTT. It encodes CASSQSGSMAFF.

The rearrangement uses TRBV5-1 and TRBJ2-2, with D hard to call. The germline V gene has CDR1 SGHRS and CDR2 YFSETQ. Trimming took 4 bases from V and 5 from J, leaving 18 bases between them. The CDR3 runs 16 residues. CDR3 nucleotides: TGCGCCAGCAGCCCCAATTGGCTAGTGATGACCGGGGAGCTGTTTTTT. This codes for CASSPNWLVMTGELFF.

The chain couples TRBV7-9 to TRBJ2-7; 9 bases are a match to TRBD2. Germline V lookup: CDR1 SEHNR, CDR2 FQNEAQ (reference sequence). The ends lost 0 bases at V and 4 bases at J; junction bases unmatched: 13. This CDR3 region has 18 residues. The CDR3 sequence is CASSLASGGRKKKYEQYF. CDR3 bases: TGTGCCAGCAGCTTAGCTAGCGGGGGCCGCAAAAAGAAGTACGAGCAGTACTTC.

CDR3 coding DNA: TGTGCCAGCAGCTTAATCGGACAGGGGGCAATTAATCAGCCCCAGCATTTT. It encodes CASSLIGQGAINQPQHF. The rearrangement uses TRBV7-2 and TRBJ1-5; 11 nucleotides agree with TRBD1. CDR1 and CDR2 (germline): SGHTA, FQGNSA. V dropped 2 bases and J dropped 4; count of bases not matched to a gene: 7. The CDR3 runs to 17 residues. Together with reference TRBV7-2 and TRBJ1-5, the CDR3 gives the full variable domain: GAGVSQSPSNKVTEKGKDVELRCDPISGHTALYWYRQSLGQGLEFLIYFQGNSAPDKSGLPSDRFSAERTGGSVSTLTIQRTQQEDSAVYLCASSLIGQGAINQPQHFGDGTRLSIL.

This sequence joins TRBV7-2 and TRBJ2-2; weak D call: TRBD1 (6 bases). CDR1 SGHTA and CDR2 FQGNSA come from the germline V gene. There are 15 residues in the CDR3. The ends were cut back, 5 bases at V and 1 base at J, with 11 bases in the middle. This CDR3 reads CASSPGQKNTGELFF. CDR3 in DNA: TGTGCCAGCAGCCCCGGACAGAAGAACACCGGGGAGCTGTTTTTT.

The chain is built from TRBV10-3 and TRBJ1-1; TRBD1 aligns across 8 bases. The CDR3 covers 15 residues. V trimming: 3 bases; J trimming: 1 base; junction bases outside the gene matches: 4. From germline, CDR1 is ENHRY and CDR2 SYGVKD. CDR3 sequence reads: CAISDRDRGNTEAFF. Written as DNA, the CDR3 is TGTGCCATCAGTGATAGAGACAGGGGGAACACTGAAGCTTTCTTT.

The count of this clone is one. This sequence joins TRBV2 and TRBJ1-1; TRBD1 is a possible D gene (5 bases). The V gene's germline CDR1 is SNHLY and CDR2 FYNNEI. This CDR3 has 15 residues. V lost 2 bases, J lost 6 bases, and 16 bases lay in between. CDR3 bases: TGTGCCAGCAGTGAATACCGGGGACGGACGGCTGAAGCTTTCTTT. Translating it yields CASSEYRGRTAEAFF.

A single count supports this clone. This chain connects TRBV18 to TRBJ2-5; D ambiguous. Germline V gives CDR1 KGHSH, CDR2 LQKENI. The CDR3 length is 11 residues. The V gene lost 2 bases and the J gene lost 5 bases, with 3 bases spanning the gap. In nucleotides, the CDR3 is TGTGCCAGCTCACCATCGGAGACCCAGTACTTC. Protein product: CASSPSETQYF.

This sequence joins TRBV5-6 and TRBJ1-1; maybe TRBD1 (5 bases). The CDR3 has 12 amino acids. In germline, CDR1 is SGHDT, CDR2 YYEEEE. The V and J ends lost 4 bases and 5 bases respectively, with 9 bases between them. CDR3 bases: TGTGCCAGCAGCGGGGGAGGGACTGAAGCTTTCTTT. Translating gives CASSGGGTEAFF.

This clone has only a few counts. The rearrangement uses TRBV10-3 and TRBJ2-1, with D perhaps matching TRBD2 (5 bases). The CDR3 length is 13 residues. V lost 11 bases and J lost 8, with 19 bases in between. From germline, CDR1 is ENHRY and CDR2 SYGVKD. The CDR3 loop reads CAGGEAAIHEQFF. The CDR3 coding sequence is TGTGCCGGTGGGGAAGCGGCAATCCATGAGCAGTTCTTC.

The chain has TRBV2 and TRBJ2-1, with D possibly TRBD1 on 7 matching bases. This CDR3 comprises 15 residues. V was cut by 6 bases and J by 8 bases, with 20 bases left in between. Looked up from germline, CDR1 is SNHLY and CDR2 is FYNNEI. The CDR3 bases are TGTGCCAGCAGCGGGGGACAGAGGTATGGGGATGAGCAGTTCTTC. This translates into CASSGGQRYGDEQFF.

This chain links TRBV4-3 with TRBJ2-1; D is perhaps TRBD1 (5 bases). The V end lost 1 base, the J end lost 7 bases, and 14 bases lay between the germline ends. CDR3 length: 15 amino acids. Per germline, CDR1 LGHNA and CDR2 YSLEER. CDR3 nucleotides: TGCGCCAGCAGCCAAGCCCCTCAGGGAAGAAATGAGCAGTTCTTC. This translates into CASSQAPQGRNEQFF.

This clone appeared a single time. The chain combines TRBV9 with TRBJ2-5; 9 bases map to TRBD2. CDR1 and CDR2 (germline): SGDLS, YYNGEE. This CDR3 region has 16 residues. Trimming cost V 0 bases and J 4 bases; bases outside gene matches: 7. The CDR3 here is CASSVESRGGRETQYF. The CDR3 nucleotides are TGTGCCAGCAGCGTAGAGTCGCGGGGGGGCCGAGAGACCCAGTACTTC. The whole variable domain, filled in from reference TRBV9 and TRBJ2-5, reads DSGVTQTPKHLITATGQRVTLRCSPRSGDLSVYWYQQSLDQGLQFLIQYYNGEERAKGNILERFSAQQFPDLHSELNLSSLELGDSALYFCASSVESRGGRETQYFGPGTRLLVL.

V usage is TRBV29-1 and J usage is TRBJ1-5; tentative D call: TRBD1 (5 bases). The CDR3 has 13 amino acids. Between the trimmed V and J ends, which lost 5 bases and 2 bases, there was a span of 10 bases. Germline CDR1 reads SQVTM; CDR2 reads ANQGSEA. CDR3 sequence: CSVREGGNQPQHF. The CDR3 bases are TGCAGCGTTAGGGAAGGGGGCAATCAGCCCCAGCATTTT. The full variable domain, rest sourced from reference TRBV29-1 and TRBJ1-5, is SAVISQKPSRDICQRGTSLTIQCQVDSQVTMMFWYRQQPGQSLTLIATANQGSEATYESGFVIDKFPISRPNLTFSTLTVSNMSPEDSSIYLCSVREGGNQPQHFGDGTRLSIL.

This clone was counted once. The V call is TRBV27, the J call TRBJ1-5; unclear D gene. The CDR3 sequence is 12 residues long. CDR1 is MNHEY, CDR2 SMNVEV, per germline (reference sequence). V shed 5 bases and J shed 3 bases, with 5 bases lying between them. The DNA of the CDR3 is TGTGCCAGCAGTCCGAACAATCAGCCCCAGCATTTT. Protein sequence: CASSPNNQPQHF.

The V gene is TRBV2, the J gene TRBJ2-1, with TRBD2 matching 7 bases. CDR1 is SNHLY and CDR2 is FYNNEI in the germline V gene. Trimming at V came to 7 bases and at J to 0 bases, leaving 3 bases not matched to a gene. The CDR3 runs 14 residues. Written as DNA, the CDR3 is TGTGCCAGCAAAGCGGGGAGCTCCTACAATGAGCAGTTCTTC. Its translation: CASKAGSSYNEQFF.

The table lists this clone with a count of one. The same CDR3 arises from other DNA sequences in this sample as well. The chain's CDR3 is CAWSRETQYF. CDR3 DNA: TGTGCCTGGAGTAGGGAGACCCAGTACTTC. The rearrangement uses TRBV30 and TRBJ2-5; no firm D call. The CDR3 contains 10 residues. V lost 2 bases to trimming and J lost 5 bases, with 3 bases between them. CDR1 is GTSNPN, CDR2 SVGIG, per germline (reference sequence).

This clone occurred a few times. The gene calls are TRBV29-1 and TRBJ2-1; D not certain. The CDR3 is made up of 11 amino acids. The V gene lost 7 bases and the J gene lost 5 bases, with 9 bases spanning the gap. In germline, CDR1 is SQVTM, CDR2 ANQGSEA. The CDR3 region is CSGRLDNEQFF. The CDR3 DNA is TGCAGCGGCCGTCTTGACAATGAGCAGTTCTTC.

CDR3 nucleotide sequence: TGTGCCAGCAGCCCGGGACTAGCGGGGGCCCTACGCACAGATACGCAGTATTTT. This codes for CASSPGLAGALRTDTQYF. The rearrangement links TRBV5-4 to TRBJ2-3; 14 bases agree with TRBD2. After removal of 4 bases from V and 1 base from J, the junction contained 8 bases not matched to a gene. This CDR3 contains 18 residues. Germline CDR1 reads SGHNT; CDR2 reads YYREEE (reference sequence). Using reference TRBV5-4 and TRBJ2-3 for the parts outside the CDR3, the full variable domain is ETGVTQSPTHLIKTRGQQVTLRCSSQSGHNTVSWYQQALGQGPQFIFQYYREEENGRGNFPPRFSGLQFPNYSSELNVNALELDDSALYLCASSPGLAGALRTDTQYFGPGTRLTVL.

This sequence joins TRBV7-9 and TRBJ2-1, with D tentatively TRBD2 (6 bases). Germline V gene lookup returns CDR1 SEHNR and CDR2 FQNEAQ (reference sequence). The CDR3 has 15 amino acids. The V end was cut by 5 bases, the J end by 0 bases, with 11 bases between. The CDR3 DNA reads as TGTGCCAGCAGCCGTAGCGGCAGCTCCTACAATGAGCAGTTCTTC. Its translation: CASSRSGSSYNEQFF.